This T cell receptor (beta chain) was observed in a study of cytomegalovirus exposure and HLA in healthy donors. PCR primers comprised 60 Vbeta and 13 Jbeta primers. Assay used: immunoSEQ multiplex PCR; TCRdb lists only in-frame clones, some missing. Among 150,000 or so clones listed, approximately 74% were seen once. This clone came up a few times. Its antigen is not known. The CDR3 extends over 15 amino acids. The V end lost 5 bases, the J end lost 3 bases, and 16 bases lay between the germline ends. The germline gives CDR1 MRHNA, CDR2 SNTAGT. Study-wide results and limits: Per published reports, the classifier diagnosed cytomegalovirus status with high specificity and sensitivity.

V usage is TRBV6-4 and J usage is TRBJ1-1, with a tentative D call TRBD1 (6 bases). The TCR was taken from a man between 18 and 35 years old in good health and CMV-seronegative. The sample comprised PBMCs. CDR3 protein: CASSQVGGQHTEAFF. The DNA for the CDR3 is TGTGCCAGCAGTCAGGTAGGGGGTCAGCACACTGAAGCTTTCTTT.